This T cell receptor (beta chain) emerged from a study of PD-L1 blockade in urothelial cancer. Study background: Blood was tested 3 weeks (second dose) and 6 weeks into treatment.

Patients were diagnosed with urothelial carcinoma, either locally advanced or metastatic. The authors spiked synthetic TCR analog templates into each PCR. The protocol was immunoSEQ multiplex PCR, while the TCRdb copy is restricted to in-frame clones and leaves out a portion. The profile shows around 40,000 clones, around four fifths of them singletons. This CDR3 region has 14 residues. Trimming pared 2 bases from V and 2 bases from J, leaving 7 bases between. Looked up from germline, CDR1 is SGHRS and CDR2 is YFSETQ. The rearrangement uses TRBV5-1 and TRBJ2-2, with a weak D call TRBD2 (6 bases). This clonotype was sampled from a man aged 60 to 75 with urothelial cancer. The sequencing used PBMCs, collected around atezolizumab (anti-PD-L1) treatment. The CDR3 DNA sequence: TGCGCCAGCAGCTTTAGCGGTAACACCGGGGAGCTGTTTTTT. It encodes CASSFSGNTGELFF. Full variable domain (missing parts from reference TRBV5-1 and TRBJ2-2): KAGVTQTPRYLIKTRGQQVTLSCSPISGHRSVSWYQQTPGQGLQFLFEYFSETQRNKGNFPGRFSGRQFSNSRSEMNVSTLELGDSALYLCASSFSGNTGELFFGEGSRLTVL.